The sequence of this TCR beta chain was determined in a study of PD-1 blockade in classical Hodgkin lymphoma. The study, taken as a whole, reports: A reduction in baseline TCR diversity was reportedly seen in newly diagnosed patients relative to healthy donors.

Assay: immunoSEQ multiplex PCR; the TCRdb copy retains only in-frame clones and omits some. The sample yields tens of thousands of clones, roughly nine tenths seen once. Between the trimmed V and J ends, which lost 6 bases and 7 bases, there was a span of 19 bases. CDR1 and CDR2 from the germline V gene are MNHNS and SASEGT. This CDR3 is 15 amino acids long. Of note for this clone: The antigen remains unidentified.

As for time point: cycle 4 day 1 (C4D1), after around six weeks of nivolumab. Patients all relapsed after autologous stem cell transplantation, and there was variation in brentuximab vedotin exposure. When best responses were assessed, they were complete response, partial response or progressive disease. The TCR was taken from a human donor with classical Hodgkin lymphoma. The chain links TRBV6-1 to TRBJ1-5, with D maybe TRBD1 (6 bases). The input for sequencing was peripheral blood mononuclear cells (PBMCs), taken before the fourth cycle of nivolumab. CDR3 region: CASRVTGRRRQPQHF. The CDR3 DNA reads TGTGCCAGCAGGGTCACAGGGAGGAGACGACAGCCCCAGCATTTT.